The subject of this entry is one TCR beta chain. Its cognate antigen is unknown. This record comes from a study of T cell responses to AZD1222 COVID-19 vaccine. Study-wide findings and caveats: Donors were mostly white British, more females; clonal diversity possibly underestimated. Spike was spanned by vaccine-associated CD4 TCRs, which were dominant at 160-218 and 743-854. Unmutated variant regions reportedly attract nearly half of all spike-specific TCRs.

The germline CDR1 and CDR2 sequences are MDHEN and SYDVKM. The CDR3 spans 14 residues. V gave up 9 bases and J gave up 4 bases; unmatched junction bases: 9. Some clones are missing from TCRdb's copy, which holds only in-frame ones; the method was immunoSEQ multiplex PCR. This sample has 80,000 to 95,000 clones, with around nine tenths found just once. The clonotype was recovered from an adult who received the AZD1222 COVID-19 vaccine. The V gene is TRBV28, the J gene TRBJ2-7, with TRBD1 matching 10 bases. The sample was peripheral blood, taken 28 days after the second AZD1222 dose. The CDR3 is CASKRRDRGYEQYF. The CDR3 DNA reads TGTGCCAGTAAACGGAGGGACAGGGGTTACGAGCAGTACTTC.